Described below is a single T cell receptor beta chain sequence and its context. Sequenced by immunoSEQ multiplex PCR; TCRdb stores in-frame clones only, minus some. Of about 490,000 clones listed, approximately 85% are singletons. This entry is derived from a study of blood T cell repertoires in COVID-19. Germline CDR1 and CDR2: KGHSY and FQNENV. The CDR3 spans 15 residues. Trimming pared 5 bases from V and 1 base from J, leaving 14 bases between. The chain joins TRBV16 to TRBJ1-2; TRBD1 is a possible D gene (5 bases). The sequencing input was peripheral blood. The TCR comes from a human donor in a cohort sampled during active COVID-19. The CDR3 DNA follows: TGTGCCAGCAGCTACCCCCGGGGGGGTAACTATGGCTACACCTTC. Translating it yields CASSYPRGGNYGYTF.